The entry that follows covers one T cell receptor beta chain sequence. Its specificity is not known. This CDR3 comprises 14 residues. V was trimmed by 7 bases and J by 5 bases, leaving 15 bases between them. Germline values: CDR1 SGHRS, CDR2 YFSETQ. This record belongs to a study of CD8 T cells in ankylosing spondylitis. Library preparation for TCR beta used quantitative 5'-RACE with molecular barcodes. MiXCR, applied by TCRdb to the 5' RACE reads, yields one record per CDR3 protein. The sample yields roughly 180,000 distinct CDR3 sequences, around a tenth seen once. Study findings and constraints: Apparently characteristic of ankylosing spondylitis blood was a TCR beta motif (about 8 highly homologous variants). Matched synovial fluid from ankylosing spondylitis patients was reported to be enriched for disease-linked clones. Disease-linked clones were found to be CD8+ and relatively rare in peripheral blood.

This TCR came from a male donor with ankylosing spondylitis or in good health (not recorded which). Sequenced material: blood, either unsorted or a sorted T cell fraction (not recorded which). This sequence joins TRBV5-1 and TRBJ1-4, with D maybe TRBD1 (6 bases). The CDR3 coding sequence is TGCGCCAGCTGCCCCCTGGGACAAAATGAAAAACTGTTTTTT. Translation: CASCPLGQNEKLFF.